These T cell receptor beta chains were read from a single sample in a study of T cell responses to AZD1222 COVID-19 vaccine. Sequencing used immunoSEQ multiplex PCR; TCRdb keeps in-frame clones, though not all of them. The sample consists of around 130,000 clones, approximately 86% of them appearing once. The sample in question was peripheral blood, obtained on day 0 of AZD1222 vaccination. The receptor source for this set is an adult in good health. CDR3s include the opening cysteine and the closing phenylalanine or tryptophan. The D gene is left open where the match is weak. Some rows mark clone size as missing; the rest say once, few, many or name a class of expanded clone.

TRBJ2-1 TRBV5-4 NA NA CASSLTGGLNEQFF TGTGCCAGCAGCTTAACAGGAGGTTTGAATGAGCAGTTCTTC
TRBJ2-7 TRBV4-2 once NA CASSGKGGPEQYF TGTGCCAGCAGCGGCAAGGGGGGCCCCGAGCAGTACTTC
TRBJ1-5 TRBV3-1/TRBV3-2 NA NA CASSQVVSNQPQHF TGTGCCAGCAGCCAAGTGGTTAGCAATCAGCCCCAGCATTTT
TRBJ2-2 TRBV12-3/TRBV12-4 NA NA CASSQGVAGELFF TGTGCCAGCTCACAGGGAGTTGCCGGGGAGCTGTTTTTT
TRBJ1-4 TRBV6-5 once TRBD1 CASSWDSHNEKLFF TGTGCCAGCAGTTGGGACAGCCATAATGAAAAACTGTTTTTT
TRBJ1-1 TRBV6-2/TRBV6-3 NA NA CASSYRRTEAARF TGTGCCAGCAGTTACCGTCGGACAGAAGCCGCGAGGTTT
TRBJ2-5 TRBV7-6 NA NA CASSLAGSIRETQYF TGTGCCAGCAGCTTAGCCGGGAGTATCAGAGAGACCCAGTACTTC
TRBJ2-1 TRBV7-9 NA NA CASSLALIYNEQFF TGTGCCAGCAGCTTAGCCCTAATATACAATGAGCAGTTCTTC
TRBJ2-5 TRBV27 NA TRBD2 CASSPGVAGYQETQYF TGTGCCAGCAGTCCCGGCGTAGCGGGATACCAAGAGACCCAGTACTTC
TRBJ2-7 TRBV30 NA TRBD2 CAWSVTSGTDEQYF TGTGCCTGGAGTGTAACTAGCGGGACAGACGAGCAGTACTTC
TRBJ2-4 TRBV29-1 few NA CSVLGPRNIQYF TGCAGCGTCTTGGGCCCACGGAACATTCAGTACTTC
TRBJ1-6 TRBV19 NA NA CASSPSNGGSPLHF TGTGCCAGTAGTCCCAGCAACGGGGGTTCACCCCTCCACTTT
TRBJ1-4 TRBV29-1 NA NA CSVGRGLDEKLFF TGCAGCGTTGGACGGGGGCTAGATGAAAAACTGTTTTTT
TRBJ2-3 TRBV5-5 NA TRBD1 CASSGTGPFTDTQYF TGTGCCAGCAGCGGGACAGGTCCGTTCACAGATACGCAGTATTTT
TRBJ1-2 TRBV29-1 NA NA CSASTGTNYGYTF TGCAGCGCGTCGACCGGAACTAACTATGGCTACACCTTC
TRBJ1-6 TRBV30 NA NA CAWSVQRKDGSPLHF TGTGCCTGGAGTGTACAAAGGAAGGACGGCTCACCCCTCCACTTT
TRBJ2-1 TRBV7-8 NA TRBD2 CASSLPRGLANNEQFF TGTGCCAGCAGCTTACCCCGGGGACTAGCGAACAATGAGCAGTTCTTC
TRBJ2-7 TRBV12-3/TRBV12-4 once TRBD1 CASRATGTYEQYF TGTGCCAGCAGAGCGACAGGGACCTACGAGCAGTACTTC
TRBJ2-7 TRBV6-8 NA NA CASSYPYALRNRRRDEQYF TGTGCCAGCAGTTACCCCTACGCGCTCCGGAACCGCCGAAGGGACGAGCAGTACTTC
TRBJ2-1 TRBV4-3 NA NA CASSQDGASSYNEQFF TGCGCCAGCAGCCAAGATGGGGCGAGCTCCTACAATGAGCAGTTCTTC
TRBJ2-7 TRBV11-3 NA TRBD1 CASSPSGTGTYEQYF TGTGCCAGCAGCCCCTCCGGGACAGGGACCTACGAGCAGTACTTC
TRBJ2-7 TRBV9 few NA CASSGGDRSSGEQYF TGTGCCAGCAGCGGAGGCGACAGGTCTTCGGGGGAGCAGTACTTC
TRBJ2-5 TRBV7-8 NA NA CASSLIPRGETQYF TGTGCCAGCAGCTTAATCCCCAGGGGAGAGACCCAGTACTTC
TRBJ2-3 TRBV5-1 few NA CASSLAQNTDTQYF TGCGCCAGCAGCTTGGCGCAGAACACAGATACGCAGTATTTT
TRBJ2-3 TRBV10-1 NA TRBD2 CASSGAAGRADTQYF TGCGCCAGCAGTGGAGCGGCCGGGAGGGCAGATACGCAGTATTTT
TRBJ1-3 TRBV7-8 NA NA CASSPRTGEGSGNTIYF TGTGCCAGCAGCCCTCGGACCGGTGAAGGATCTGGAAACACCATATATTTT
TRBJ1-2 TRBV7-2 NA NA CASSLAPGIKYGYTF TGTGCCAGCAGCTTAGCGCCGGGGATAAAATATGGCTACACCTTC
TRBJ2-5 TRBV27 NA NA CASSLGRYQETQYF TGTGCCAGCAGTTTAGGGCGGTACCAAGAGACCCAGTACTTC
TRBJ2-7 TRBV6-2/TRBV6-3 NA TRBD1 CASSSSGTGIDEQYF TGTGCCAGCAGTTCTTCCGGGACAGGTATCGACGAGCAGTACTTC
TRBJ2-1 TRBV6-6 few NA CASSRASYNEQFF TGTGCCAGCAGCCGAGCCTCCTACAATGAGCAGTTCTTC
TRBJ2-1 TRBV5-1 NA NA CASSSHVGVEQFF TGCGCCAGCAGCTCCCATGTGGGAGTTGAGCAGTTCTTC
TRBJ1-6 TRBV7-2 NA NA CASSLGHSYNSPLHF TGTGCCAGCAGCTTGGGACACTCCTATAATTCACCCCTCCACTTT